These 10 T cell receptor beta chains were all obtained from the same sample, sequenced in a study of blood T cell repertoires in COVID-19. Produced via immunoSEQ multiplex PCR; TCRdb's table is partial and in-frame only. The sample holds some 22,000 clones; around 86% are singletons and the top ten take approximately 30%. Source material: peripheral blood. These TCRs come from a human donor with active COVID-19. The donor label of this sample is uncertain.

The rearrangement uses TRBV4-3 and TRBJ1-2, with TRBD1 as a possible D gene (6 bases). V was trimmed by 0 bases and J by 7 bases, leaving 15 bases between them. The CDR3 length is 15 residues. Per germline, CDR1 LGHNA and CDR2 YSLEER. The CDR3 is CASSQDRGARAGYTF. In nucleotides, the CDR3 is TGCGCCAGCAGCCAAGATCGGGGGGCAAGGGCTGGCTACACCTTC.

This clone has more than one count but fewer than ten. J is TRBJ1-5 and V is TRBV7-9, with D maybe TRBD1 (5 bases). CDR3 size: 14 residues. Trimming stripped 5 bases from V and 5 bases from J, with 13 bases between. Germline CDR1 and CDR2: SEHNR and FQNEAQ (reference sequence). CDR3 DNA: TGTGCCAGCAGCCCCACCGGGGGTCATCAGCCCCAGCATTTT. This codes for CASSPTGGHQPQHF.

V is TRBV11-2 and J is TRBJ2-5; TRBD2 agrees at 10 bases. The V and J ends lost 1 base and 5 bases, in that order; junction bases with no gene match: 4. This CDR3 region has 15 residues. CDR1 SGHAT and CDR2 FQNNGV come from the germline V gene. The CDR3 sequence: CASSLALLAGETQYF. The CDR3 nucleotides are TGTGCCAGCAGCTTAGCCCTACTAGCGGGGGAGACCCAGTACTTC.

CDR3 amino acids: CASSPLNEQFF. DNA of the CDR3: TGTGCCAGCAGTCCTCTCAATGAGCAGTTCTTC. The chain recombines TRBV28 with TRBJ2-1, with unresolved D. The V and J ends lost 5 bases and 6 bases respectively, with 5 bases between them. CDR1 and CDR2 (germline): MDHEN, SYDVKM. This CDR3 is built from 11 residues.

This clone was observed once. In DNA form, the CDR3 reads TGTGCCAGCAGTGAAGGGGGAGTGATTGGGGGCAACTATGGCTACACCTTC. It encodes CASSEGGVIGGNYGYTF. The chain employs TRBV25-1 and TRBJ1-2; a possible D gene is TRBD1 (6 bases). V was shortened by 2 bases and J by 2 bases, with 18 bases between the two germline ends. Germline lookup yields CDR1 MGHDK and CDR2 SYGVNS. This CDR3 is built from 17 residues.

The gene calls are TRBV24-1 and TRBJ1-1, with 7 bases aligning to TRBD1. Per germline, CDR1 KGHDR and CDR2 SFDVKD. The CDR3 has 13 residues. The V segment lost 4 bases and the J segment 4 bases; nucleotides outside the gene matches: 2. This CDR3 reads CATSETGATEAFF. CDR3 sequence (DNA): TGTGCCACCAGTGAAACAGGGGCCACTGAAGCTTTCTTT.

Comment on this clone: One end of the junction is discordant with germline, which a read error may explain. This rearrangement joins TRBV5-8 to TRBJ1-1; 9 bases agree with TRBD1. This CDR3 has 15 residues. Germline CDR1 SGHTS, CDR2 YDEGEE. The CDR3 bases are TGTGCCAGCAGTTTGGACCTCCGGGACAGGGCTAAGGCTTTCTTT. This sequence encodes CASSLDLRDRAKAFF. The variable domain in full, completed from reference TRBV5-8 and TRBJ1-1, reads EAGVTQSPTHLIKTRGQQATLRCSPISGHTSVYWYQQALGLGLQFLLWYDEGEERNRGNFPPRFSGRQFPNYSSELNVNALELEDSALYLCASSLDLRDRAKAFFGQGTRLTVV.

This chain connects TRBV7-2 to TRBJ1-4, with D perhaps TRBD1 (5 bases). In germline, CDR1 is SGHTA, CDR2 FQGNSA. This CDR3 is built from 14 residues. V shed 5 bases and J shed 5 bases, with 12 bases lying between them. In nucleotides, the CDR3 is TGTGCCAGCAGCAGGGGACTCACCAATGAAAAACTGTTTTTT. Protein sequence: CASSRGLTNEKLFF.

The chain uses TRBV5-1 and TRBJ2-5; 8 bases map to TRBD1. There are 17 residues in the CDR3. Germline lookup yields CDR1 SGHRS and CDR2 YFSETQ. V trimming: 5 bases; J trimming: 3 bases; junction bases outside the gene matches: 15. CDR3 coding DNA: TGCGCCAGCAGTCAGGGGCCAGGGGGCTTCTCGGAAGAGACCCAGTACTTC. This gives the protein CASSQGPGGFSEETQYF.

This sequence joins TRBV12-3 or TRBV12-4 and TRBJ1-1; no firm D call. This CDR3 spans 13 amino acids. The V end was cut by 6 bases, the J end by 1 base, with 9 bases between. DNA of the CDR3: TGTGCCAGCAGCCGTACAAAGAACACTGAAGCTTTCTTT. Translating gives CASSRTKNTEAFF.